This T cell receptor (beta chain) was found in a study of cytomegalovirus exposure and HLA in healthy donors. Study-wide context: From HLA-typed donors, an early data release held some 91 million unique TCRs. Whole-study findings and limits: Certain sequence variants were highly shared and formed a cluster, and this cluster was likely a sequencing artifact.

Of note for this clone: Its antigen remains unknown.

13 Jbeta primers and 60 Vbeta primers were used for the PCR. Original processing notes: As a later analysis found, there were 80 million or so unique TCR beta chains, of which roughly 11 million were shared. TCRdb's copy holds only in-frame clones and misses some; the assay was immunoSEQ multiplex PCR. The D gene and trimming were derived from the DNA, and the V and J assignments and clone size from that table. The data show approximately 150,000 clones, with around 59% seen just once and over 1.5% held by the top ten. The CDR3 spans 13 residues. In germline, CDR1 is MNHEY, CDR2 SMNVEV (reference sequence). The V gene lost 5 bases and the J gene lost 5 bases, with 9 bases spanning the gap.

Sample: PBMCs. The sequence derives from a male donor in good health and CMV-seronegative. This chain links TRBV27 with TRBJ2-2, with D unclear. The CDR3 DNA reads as TGTGCCAGCAGTCCCTTCCTGACCGGGGAGCTGTTTTTT. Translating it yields CASSPFLTGELFF.